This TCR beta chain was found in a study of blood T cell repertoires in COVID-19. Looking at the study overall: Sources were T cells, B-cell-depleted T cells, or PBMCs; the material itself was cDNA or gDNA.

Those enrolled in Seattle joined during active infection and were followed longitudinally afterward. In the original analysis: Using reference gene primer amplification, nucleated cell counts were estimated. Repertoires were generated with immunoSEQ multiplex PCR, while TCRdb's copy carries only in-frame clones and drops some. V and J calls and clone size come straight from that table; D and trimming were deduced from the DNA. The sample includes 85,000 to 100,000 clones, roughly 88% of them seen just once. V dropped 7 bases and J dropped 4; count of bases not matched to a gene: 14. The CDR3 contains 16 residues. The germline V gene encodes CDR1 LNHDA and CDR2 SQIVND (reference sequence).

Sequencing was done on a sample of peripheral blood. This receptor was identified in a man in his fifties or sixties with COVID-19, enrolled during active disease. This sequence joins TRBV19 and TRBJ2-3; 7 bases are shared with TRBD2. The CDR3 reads CASTRLSGAGSDTQYF. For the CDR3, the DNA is TGTGCCAGTACCCGTTTGAGCGGGGCGGGCTCAGATACGCAGTATTTT.